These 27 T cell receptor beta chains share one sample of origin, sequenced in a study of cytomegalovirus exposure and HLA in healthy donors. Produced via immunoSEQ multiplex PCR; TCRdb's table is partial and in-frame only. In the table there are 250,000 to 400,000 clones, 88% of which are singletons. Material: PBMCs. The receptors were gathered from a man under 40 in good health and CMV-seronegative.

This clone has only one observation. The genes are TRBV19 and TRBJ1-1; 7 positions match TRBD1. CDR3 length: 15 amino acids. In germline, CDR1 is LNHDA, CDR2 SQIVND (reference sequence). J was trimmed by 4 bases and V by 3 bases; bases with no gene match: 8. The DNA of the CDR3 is TGTGCCAGTAGTATTTACAGGGGAGGAAGCACTGAAGCTTTCTTT. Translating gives CASSIYRGGSTEAFF.

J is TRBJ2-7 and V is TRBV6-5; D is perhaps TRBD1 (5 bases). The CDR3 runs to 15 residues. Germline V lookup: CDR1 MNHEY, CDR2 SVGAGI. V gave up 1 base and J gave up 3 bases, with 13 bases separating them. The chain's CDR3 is CASSYFAGPYYEQYF. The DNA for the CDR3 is TGTGCCAGCAGTTACTTCGCAGGGCCCTACTACGAGCAGTACTTC.

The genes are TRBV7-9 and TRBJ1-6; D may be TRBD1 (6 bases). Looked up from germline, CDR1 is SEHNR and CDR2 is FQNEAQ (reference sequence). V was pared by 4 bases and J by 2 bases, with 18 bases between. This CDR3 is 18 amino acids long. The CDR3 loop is CASSYINWGGPYNSPLHF. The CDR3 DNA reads TGTGCCAGCAGCTATATTAACTGGGGGGGCCCCTATAATTCACCCCTCCACTTT.

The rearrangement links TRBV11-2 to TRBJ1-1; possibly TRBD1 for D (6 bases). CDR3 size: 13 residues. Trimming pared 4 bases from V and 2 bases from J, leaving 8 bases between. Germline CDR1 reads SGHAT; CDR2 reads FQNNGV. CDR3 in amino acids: CASSSQGNTEAFF. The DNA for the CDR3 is TGTGCCAGCAGCTCACAGGGTAACACTGAAGCTTTCTTT.

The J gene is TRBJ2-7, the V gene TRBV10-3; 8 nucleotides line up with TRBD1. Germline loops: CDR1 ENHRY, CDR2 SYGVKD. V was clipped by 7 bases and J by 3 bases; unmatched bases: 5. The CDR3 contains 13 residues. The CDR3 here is CAITFGQGYEQYF. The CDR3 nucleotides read TGTGCCATCACTTTCGGACAGGGCTACGAGCAGTACTTC.

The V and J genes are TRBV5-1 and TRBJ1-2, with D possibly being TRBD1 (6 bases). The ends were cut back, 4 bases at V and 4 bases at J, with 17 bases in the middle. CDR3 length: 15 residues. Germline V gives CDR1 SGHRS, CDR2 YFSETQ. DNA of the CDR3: TGCGCCAGCAGCACGGGAGGACAGACGATCTATGGCTACACCTTC. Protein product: CASSTGGQTIYGYTF.

The chain's CDR3 is CASSYREAGGYTF. The CDR3 DNA reads as TGTGCCAGCAGTTACAGGGAGGCCGGAGGCTACACCTTC. This chain joins TRBV6-5 and TRBJ1-2; D call uncertain. The CDR3 is made up of 13 amino acids. Trimming shortened V by 2 bases and J by 8 bases, and 12 bases separated the two germline ends. The germline V gene has CDR1 MNHEY and CDR2 SVGAGI.

CDR3: CSVEGGESYEQYF. DNA of the CDR3: TGCAGCGTTGAAGGGGGGGAATCCTACGAGCAGTACTTC. The chain is built from TRBV29-1 and TRBJ2-7, with a possible D match to TRBD2 (6 bases). Deletions cut 1 base from V and 1 base from J, with 8 bases between. The CDR3 has 13 amino acids. CDR1 and CDR2 (germline): SQVTM, ANQGSEA.

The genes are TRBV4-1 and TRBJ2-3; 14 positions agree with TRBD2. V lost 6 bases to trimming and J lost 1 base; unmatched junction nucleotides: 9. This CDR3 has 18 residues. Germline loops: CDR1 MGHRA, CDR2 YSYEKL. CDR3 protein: CASRRTGTSGGGTDTQYF. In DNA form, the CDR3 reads TGCGCCAGCAGACGGACCGGGACTAGCGGGGGAGGCACAGATACGCAGTATTTT.

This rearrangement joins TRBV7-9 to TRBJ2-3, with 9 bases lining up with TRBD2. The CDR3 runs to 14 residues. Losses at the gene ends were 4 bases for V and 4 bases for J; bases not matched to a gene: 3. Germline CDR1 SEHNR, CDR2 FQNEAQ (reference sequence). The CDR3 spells CASSSSGAPDTQYF. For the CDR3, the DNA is TGTGCCAGCAGCTCTAGCGGGGCCCCAGATACGCAGTATTTT. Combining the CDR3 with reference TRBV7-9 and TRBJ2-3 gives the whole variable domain DTGVSQNPRHKITKRGQNVTFRCDPISEHNRLYWYRQTLGQGPEFLTYFQNEAQLEKSRLLSDRFSAERPKGSFSTLEIQRTEQGDSAMYLCASSSSGAPDTQYFGPGTRLTVL.

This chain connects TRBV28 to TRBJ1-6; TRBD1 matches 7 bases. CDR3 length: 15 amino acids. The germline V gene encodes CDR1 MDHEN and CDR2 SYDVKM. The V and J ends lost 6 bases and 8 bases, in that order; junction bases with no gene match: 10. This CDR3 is CASSSLWDRYSPLHF. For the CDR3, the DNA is TGTGCCAGCAGCTCCTTGTGGGACAGATATTCACCCCTCCACTTT.

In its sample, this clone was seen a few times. The CDR3 reads CASIGDSSYEQYF. CDR3 coding DNA: TGTGCCAGTATCGGGGACAGCTCCTACGAGCAGTACTTC. The chain combines TRBV19 with TRBJ2-7, with 7 bases identical to TRBD1. With V trimmed by 7 bases and J by 0 bases, 3 bases remained unmatched. The V gene's germline CDR1 is LNHDA and CDR2 SQIVND (reference sequence). This CDR3 comprises 13 residues.

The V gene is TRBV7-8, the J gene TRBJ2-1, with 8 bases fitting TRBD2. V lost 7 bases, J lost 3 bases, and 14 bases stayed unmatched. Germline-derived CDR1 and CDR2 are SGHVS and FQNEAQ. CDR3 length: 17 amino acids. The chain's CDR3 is CASTLPSSSGGYNEQFF. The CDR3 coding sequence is TGTGCCAGCACCCTCCCTAGTTCGAGCGGGGGCTACAATGAGCAGTTCTTC.

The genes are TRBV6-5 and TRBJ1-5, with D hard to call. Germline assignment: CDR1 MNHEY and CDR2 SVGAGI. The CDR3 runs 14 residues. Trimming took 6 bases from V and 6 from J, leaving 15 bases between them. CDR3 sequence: CASSSISPRQPQHF. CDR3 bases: TGTGCCAGCAGCTCCATCAGTCCCCGTCAGCCCCAGCATTTT.

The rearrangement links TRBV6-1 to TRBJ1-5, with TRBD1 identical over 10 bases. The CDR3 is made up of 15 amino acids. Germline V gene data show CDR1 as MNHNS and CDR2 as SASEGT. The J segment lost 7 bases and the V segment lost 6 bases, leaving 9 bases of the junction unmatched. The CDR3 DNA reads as TGTGCCAGCAGGAAGGCGACAGGGGGCCCACAGCCCCAGCATTTT. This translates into CASRKATGGPQPQHF.

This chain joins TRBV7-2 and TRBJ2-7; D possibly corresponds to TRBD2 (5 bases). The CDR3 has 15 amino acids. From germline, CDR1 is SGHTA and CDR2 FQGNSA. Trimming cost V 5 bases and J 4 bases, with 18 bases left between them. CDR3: CASSPNLRTGYEQYF. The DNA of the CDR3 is TGTGCCAGCAGCCCAAATCTTCGGACGGGATACGAGCAGTACTTC.

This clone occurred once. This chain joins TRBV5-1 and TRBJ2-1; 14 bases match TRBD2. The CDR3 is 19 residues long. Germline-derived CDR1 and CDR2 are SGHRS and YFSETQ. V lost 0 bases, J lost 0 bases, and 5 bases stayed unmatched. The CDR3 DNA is TGCGCCAGCAGCTTGGAGGGACTAGCGGGGGCCCTCTCCTACAATGAGCAGTTCTTC. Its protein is CASSLEGLAGALSYNEQFF.

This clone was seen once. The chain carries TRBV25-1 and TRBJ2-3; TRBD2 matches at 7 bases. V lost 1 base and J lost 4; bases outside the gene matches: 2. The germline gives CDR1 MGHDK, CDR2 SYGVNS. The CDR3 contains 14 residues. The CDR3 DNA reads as TGTGCCAGCAGTGAATCCGGGAGGCCAGATACGCAGTATTTT. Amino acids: CASSESGRPDTQYF.

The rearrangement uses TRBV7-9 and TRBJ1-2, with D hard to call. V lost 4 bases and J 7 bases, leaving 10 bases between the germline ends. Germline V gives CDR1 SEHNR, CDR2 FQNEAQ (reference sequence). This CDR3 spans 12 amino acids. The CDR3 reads CASSSEVGGYTF. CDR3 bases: TGTGCCAGCAGCTCCGAGGTGGGTGGCTACACCTTC.

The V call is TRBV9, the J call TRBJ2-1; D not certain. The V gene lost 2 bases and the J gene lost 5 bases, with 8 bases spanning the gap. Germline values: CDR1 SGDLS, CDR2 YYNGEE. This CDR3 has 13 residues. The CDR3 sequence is CASSVPSHNEQFF. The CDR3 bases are TGTGCCAGCAGCGTCCCGTCCCACAATGAGCAGTTCTTC. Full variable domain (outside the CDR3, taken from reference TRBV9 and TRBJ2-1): DSGVTQTPKHLITATGQRVTLRCSPRSGDLSVYWYQQSLDQGLQFLIQYYNGEERAKGNILERFSAQQFPDLHSELNLSSLELGDSALYFCASSVPSHNEQFFGPGTRLTVL.

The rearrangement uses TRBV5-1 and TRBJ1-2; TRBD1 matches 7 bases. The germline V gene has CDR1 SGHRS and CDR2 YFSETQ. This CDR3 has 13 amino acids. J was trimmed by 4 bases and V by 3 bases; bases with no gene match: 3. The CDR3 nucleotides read TGCGCCAGCAGCTCGGGACAGCTCTATGGCTACACCTTC. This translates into CASSSGQLYGYTF.

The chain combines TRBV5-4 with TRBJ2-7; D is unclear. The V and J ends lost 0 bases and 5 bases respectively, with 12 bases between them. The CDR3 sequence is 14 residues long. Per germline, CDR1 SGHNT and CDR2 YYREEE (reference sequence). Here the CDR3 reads CASSLGPREDEQYF. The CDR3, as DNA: TGTGCCAGCAGCTTGGGGCCCCGCGAGGACGAGCAGTACTTC.

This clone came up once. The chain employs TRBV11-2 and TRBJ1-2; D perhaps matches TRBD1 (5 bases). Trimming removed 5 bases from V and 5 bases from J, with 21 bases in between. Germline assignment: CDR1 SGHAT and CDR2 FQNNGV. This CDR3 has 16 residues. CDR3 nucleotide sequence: TGTGCCAGCAGCCAGGGCGGGGGTACGGCGCGGTATGGCTACACCTTC. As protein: CASSQGGGTARYGYTF.

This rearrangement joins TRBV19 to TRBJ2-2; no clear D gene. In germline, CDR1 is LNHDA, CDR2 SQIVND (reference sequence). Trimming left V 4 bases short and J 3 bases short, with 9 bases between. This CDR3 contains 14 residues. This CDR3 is CASSKFEDTGELFF. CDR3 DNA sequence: TGTGCCAGTAGTAAATTCGAGGACACCGGGGAGCTGTTTTTT.

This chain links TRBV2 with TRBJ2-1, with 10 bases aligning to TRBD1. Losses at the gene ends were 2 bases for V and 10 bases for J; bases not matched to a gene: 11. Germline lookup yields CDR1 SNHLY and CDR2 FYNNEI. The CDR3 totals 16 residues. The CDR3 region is CASSESRDRGRKEQFF. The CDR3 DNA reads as TGTGCCAGCAGTGAATCCCGGGACAGGGGAAGAAAAGAGCAGTTCTTC.

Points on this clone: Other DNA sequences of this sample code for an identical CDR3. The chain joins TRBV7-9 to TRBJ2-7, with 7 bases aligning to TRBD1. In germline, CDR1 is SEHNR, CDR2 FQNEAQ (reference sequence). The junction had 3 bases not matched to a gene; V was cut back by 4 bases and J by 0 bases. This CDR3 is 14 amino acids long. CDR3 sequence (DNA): TGTGCCAGCAGCTCCCGGGACAGCTCCTACGAGCAGTACTTC. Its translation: CASSSRDSSYEQYF.

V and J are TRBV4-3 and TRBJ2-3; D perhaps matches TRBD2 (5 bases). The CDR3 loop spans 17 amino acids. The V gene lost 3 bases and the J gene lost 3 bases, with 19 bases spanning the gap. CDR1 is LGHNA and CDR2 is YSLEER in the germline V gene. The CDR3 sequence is CASSHNLDEGWTDTQYF. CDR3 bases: TGCGCCAGCAGCCACAATTTGGACGAGGGTTGGACAGATACGCAGTATTTT.